The clone carrying this T cell receptor beta chain is medium-sized. Its antigen remains unknown. These data come from a study of prognosis after radiotherapy for stage I lung cancer. Study observations and caveats: Frequencies of TRBV and TRBJ gene use reportedly varied by whether patients had metastases.

Two-round multiplex PCR, the amplification method, yielded TCR beta CDR3 from genomic DNA. Every TRBV and TRBJ gene had its own specific primer in first-round PCR. Using its own MiXCR run on the multiplex PCR reads, TCRdb lists one record per CDR3 protein. The sample carries 24,000 or so distinct CDR3 sequences, roughly two fifths recorded once. Sequenced here: PBMCs, sampled before or after stereotactic body radiation therapy (not recorded which). The origin of this receptor is a donor over 45 with non-small cell lung cancer.

The CDR3 nucleotides read TGTGCCAGCAGTTTTTGGGGGATCGGAAACACCATATATTTT. It translates to CASSFWGIGNTIYF. V and J are TRBV28 and TRBJ1-3, with D perhaps TRBD1 (5 bases). CDR1 is MDHEN, CDR2 SYDVKM, per germline. Deletions cut 3 bases from V and 4 bases from J, with 10 bases between. This CDR3 contains 14 residues. Combining the CDR3 with reference TRBV28 and TRBJ1-3 gives the whole variable domain DVKVTQSSRYLVKRTGEKVFLECVQDMDHENMFWYRQDPGLGLRLIYFSYDVKMKEKGDIPEGYSVSREKKERFSLILESASTNQTSMYLCASSFWGIGNTIYFGEGSWLTVV.